Following are 10 T cell receptor beta chains from one sample sequenced in a study of T cells in Graves' hyperthyroidism and ophthalmopathy. Amplified regions were TCR beta CDR3 sequences from RNA transcripts. Primed by the HTBI set, a first-round RT-PCR was run on the TCR CDR3. MiXCR was run by TCRdb on the multiplex PCR reads, yielding one entry per CDR3 protein. In the table there are roughly 800,000 distinct CDR3 sequences, roughly 40% of which are singletons. The specimen was blood. Receptor source: a man aged 18 to 30 with Graves' hyperthyroidism.

The sample holds a few counts of this clonotype. The V gene is TRBV6-5, the J gene TRBJ1-4; no clear D gene. CDR1 is MNHEY and CDR2 is SVGAGI in the germline V gene. The V end lost 5 bases, the J end lost 2 bases, and 9 bases lay between the germline ends. The CDR3 runs to 14 residues. CDR3 sequence (DNA): TGTGCCAGCAGTCAAAGAGGGACTAATGAAAAACTGTTTTTT. Its protein product is CASSQRGTNEKLFF.

The sample holds many counts of this clonotype. Its ends do not fully match the called genes, so a read error is possible. The CDR3 nucleotides are TGTGCTAGCAGCTTAGCGCATGACTCAACCTACGAGCAGTACTTC. Its protein product is CASSLAHDSTYEQYF. The gene calls are TRBV7-7 and TRBJ2-7; tentative D call: TRBD2 (5 bases). Looked up from germline, CDR1 is SSHAT and CDR2 is FNYEAQ (reference sequence). The CDR3 extends over 15 amino acids.

This chain connects TRBV5-6 to TRBJ1-1, with D unclear. There are 14 residues in the CDR3. Germline V lookup: CDR1 SGHDT, CDR2 YYEEEE. V gave up 0 bases and J gave up 4 bases, with 10 bases separating them. For the CDR3, the DNA is TGTGCCAGCAGCTTGGGGGAGGTGGGCACTGAAGCTTTCTTT. Amino acids: CASSLGEVGTEAFF.

This clonotype was seen a handful of times. This chain connects TRBV15 to TRBJ1-6; possibly TRBD1 for D (6 bases). CDR1 and CDR2 (germline): LNHNV, YYDKDF (reference sequence). CDR3 length: 18 residues. Trimming pared 2 bases from V and 0 bases from J, leaving 14 bases between. In DNA, the CDR3 is TGTGCCACCAGCAGATTATATGGGACAAACTCCTATAATTCACCCCTCCACTTT. Its translation: CATSRLYGTNSYNSPLHF.

The chain has TRBV30 and TRBJ2-7; the match to TRBD1 covers 7 bases. Germline V gives CDR1 GTSNPN, CDR2 SVGIG (reference sequence). V was clipped by 2 bases and J by 6 bases; unmatched bases: 7. There are 13 residues in the CDR3. The CDR3 DNA reads as TGTGCCTGGAGTAGGGGGCAGTTGGGCGAGCAGTACTTC. It translates to CAWSRGQLGEQYF. The full variable domain, its missing parts supplied by reference TRBV30 and TRBJ2-7, is SQTIHQWPATLVQPVGSPLSLECTVEGTSNPNLYWYRQAAGRGLQLLFYSVGIGQISSEVPQNLSASRPQDRQFILSSKKLLLSDSGFYLCAWSRGQLGEQYFGPGTRLTVT.

With respect to this clonotype: Since a much larger clone is just one base distant, this may be a read error. This chain links TRBV25-1 with TRBJ1-2; D not resolved. The CDR3 is made up of 15 amino acids. Germline lookup yields CDR1 MGHDK and CDR2 SYGVNS. Trimming pared 1 base from V and 6 bases from J, leaving 15 bases between. The CDR3 coding sequence is TGTGCCAGCAGTGAATGGAGTGGGCAGATAGATGGCTACACCTTC. It codes for CASSEWSGQIDGYTF.

This clonotype was observed many times. CDR3 loop: CSARRGRTEAFF. The CDR3 DNA follows: TGCAGTGCTAGACGGGGGCGCACTGAAGCTTTCTTT. V gene TRBV20-1 combines with J gene TRBJ1-1, with D tentatively TRBD1 (6 bases). The germline V gene encodes CDR1 DFQATT and CDR2 SNEGSKA (reference sequence). V shed 2 bases and J shed 4 bases, with 8 bases lying between them. The CDR3 has 12 amino acids.

This clonotype came up once. The chain employs TRBV2 and TRBJ2-7, with TRBD2 matching 7 bases. The CDR3 is made up of 15 amino acids. Germline CDR1 SNHLY, CDR2 FYNNEI. V trimming: 5 bases; J trimming: 0 bases; junction bases outside the gene matches: 7. CDR3 region: CASSYVGTNSYEQYF. The CDR3 coding sequence is TGTGCCAGCAGTTACGTCGGGACTAACTCCTACGAGCAGTACTTC. Using reference TRBV2 and TRBJ2-7 for the parts outside the CDR3, the full variable domain is EPEVTQTPSHQVTQMGQEVILRCVPISNHLYFYWYRQILGQKVEFLVSFYNNEISEKSEIFDDQFSVERPDGSNFTLKIRSTKLEDSAMYFCASSYVGTNSYEQYFGPGTRLTVT.

This clonotype showed up many times. Here the CDR3 reads CSTPGYTF. DNA of the CDR3: TGCAGCACCCCAGGCTACACCTTC. The J gene is TRBJ1-2, the V gene TRBV29-1; D remains unclear. This CDR3 spans 8 amino acids. V was pared by 8 bases and J by 8 bases, with 6 bases between. Per germline, CDR1 SQVTM and CDR2 ANQGSEA.

This clonotype occurred many times. This chain joins TRBV29-1 and TRBJ1-2; D is uncertain. V was shortened by 5 bases and J by 8 bases, with 15 bases between the two germline ends. Germline CDR1 SQVTM, CDR2 ANQGSEA. The CDR3 is made up of 12 amino acids. The CDR3 nucleotides read TGCAGCGTTCGGAACCAAAAGGAGGGCTACACCTTC. Translation gives CSVRNQKEGYTF.